The T cell receptor (beta chain) described here comes from a study of T cells in localized non-small cell lung cancer. Study-wide points: Measurement of T cell clonality placed uninvolved adjacent lung highest, above the level in tumor.

A word on this clone: Its antigen remains unknown.

Sequenced by immunoSEQ multiplex PCR; TCRdb stores in-frame clones only, minus some. The sample consists of about 1,800 clones, less than 40% of them appearing once. V was trimmed by 5 bases and J by 7 bases, leaving 20 bases between them. The CDR3 extends over 15 amino acids. Germline values: CDR1 SGHNT, CDR2 YENEEA. Sequences were derived from lung tumor tissue, sampled before any cancer treatment. This sequence was found in a female donor aged 60 or older with stage II squamous cell lung carcinoma. This chain uses TRBV11-3 with TRBJ2-5; a weak D match, TRBD2 (7 bases). The CDR3 DNA is TGTGCCAGCAGCCTCCGCTGGGGGGGGGCCGGGACCCAGTACTTC. Its translation: CASSLRWGGAGTQYF.